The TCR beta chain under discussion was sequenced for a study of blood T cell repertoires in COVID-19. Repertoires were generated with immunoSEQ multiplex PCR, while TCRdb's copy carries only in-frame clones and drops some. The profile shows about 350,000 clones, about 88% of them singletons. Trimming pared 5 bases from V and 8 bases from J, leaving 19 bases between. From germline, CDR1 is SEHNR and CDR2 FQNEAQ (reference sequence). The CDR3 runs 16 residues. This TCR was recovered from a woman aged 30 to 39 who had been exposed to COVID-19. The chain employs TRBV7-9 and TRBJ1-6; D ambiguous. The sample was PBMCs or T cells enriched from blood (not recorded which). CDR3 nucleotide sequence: TGTGCCAGCAGCCCTTTACTCTCTTCCTCGGATTCACCCCTCCACTTT. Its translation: CASSPLLSSSDSPLHF.